The clone carrying this T cell receptor beta chain is deemed medium-sized. The data originate from a study of neurological immune-mediated disorders. V dropped 0 bases and J dropped 1 base, with 13 bases sitting between them. The CDR3 runs to 16 residues. Germline CDR1 and CDR2: MNHEY and SMNVEV (reference sequence). Template-switch 5'RACE cDNA synthesis added a 10-nucleotide unique molecular identifier. One entry per CDR3 protein, called by TCRdb with MiXCR from the 5' RACE reads. The sample has more than 70,000 distinct CDR3 sequences; about a sixth are singletons. Sequencing was carried out using PBMCs. The receptor comes from a woman between 40 and 55 years old in good health. The V and J genes are TRBV27 and TRBJ2-7, with no clear D. CDR3 protein: CASSLSTEKPSYEQYF. The CDR3 nucleotides read TGTGCCAGCAGTTTATCAACGGAGAAGCCTTCCTACGAGCAGTACTTC.